Presented here are 13 T cell receptor beta chains from one specimen sequenced in a study of blood T cell repertoires in COVID-19. TCRdb's copy holds only in-frame clones and misses some; the assay was immunoSEQ multiplex PCR. The repertoire consists of hundreds of thousands of clones, with approximately 79% occurring once and the leading ten covering nearly 5%. The material sequenced was peripheral blood. These receptors originate from a woman older than 75 with active or convalescent COVID-19.

V usage is TRBV5-4 and J usage is TRBJ2-2; TRBD1 agrees at 7 bases. Per germline, CDR1 SGHNT and CDR2 YYREEE (reference sequence). The V segment lost 4 bases and the J segment 3 bases; nucleotides outside the gene matches: 9. CDR3 length: 16 amino acids. The CDR3 loop reads CASSKQGLRDTGELFF. In DNA, the CDR3 is TGTGCCAGCAGCAAACAGGGGTTACGGGACACCGGGGAGCTGTTTTTT.

The rearrangement joins TRBV19 to TRBJ1-5, with D unresolved. Germline lookup yields CDR1 LNHDA and CDR2 SQIVND (reference sequence). The CDR3 loop spans 16 amino acids. V was shortened by 0 bases and J by 3 bases, with 12 bases between the two germline ends. The CDR3 DNA reads TGTGCCAGTAGTATAGATTATCATGACAACAATCAGCCCCAGCATTTT. Amino acids: CASSIDYHDNNQPQHF.

The chain recombines TRBV5-1 with TRBJ1-1, with a weak D call TRBD1 (5 bases). This CDR3 comprises 15 residues. V was shortened by 4 bases and J by 1 base, with 14 bases between the two germline ends. The germline V gene encodes CDR1 SGHRS and CDR2 YFSETQ. CDR3 in DNA: TGCGCCAGCAGCACATATCAGGGTACGAACACTGAAGCTTTCTTT. Its protein product is CASSTYQGTNTEAFF.

The chain uses TRBV2 and TRBJ2-4, with D possibly matching TRBD1 (7 bases). CDR1 and CDR2 from the germline V gene are SNHLY and FYNNEI. The CDR3 contains 15 residues. V was shortened by 6 bases and J by 8 bases, with 20 bases between the two germline ends. CDR3 region: CASSPQRQGLDIQYF. DNA for the CDR3: TGTGCCAGCAGCCCCCAGAGACAGGGACTTGACATTCAGTACTTC.

The chain is built from TRBV4-1 and TRBJ1-2; perhaps TRBD1 as D (6 bases). The CDR3 consists of 14 residues. V lost 2 bases, J lost 2 bases, and 9 bases lay in between. CDR1 is MGHRA and CDR2 is YSYEKL in the germline V gene. The CDR3 nucleotides read TGCGCCAGCAGCCAAAAGACAGGAAACTATGGCTACACCTTC. It yields the protein CASSQKTGNYGYTF.

The CDR3, as DNA: TGTGCCAGCAGCAAAGCCGGCGGGTGTTCTTCCTACGAGCAGTACTTC. Translated: CASSKAGGCSSYEQYF. This chain links TRBV21-1 with TRBJ2-7; the table's D call, TRBD2, has no DNA check behind it. TRBV21-1 is listed as a pseudogene. The CDR3 spans 16 residues.

The chain couples TRBV19 to TRBJ2-7, with 8 bases aligning to TRBD1. V lost 5 bases and J lost 2; bases outside the gene matches: 5. Per the germline V gene, CDR1 is LNHDA and CDR2 is SQIVND (reference sequence). This CDR3 contains 14 residues. The CDR3 spells CASSPTDRAYEQYF. The CDR3 bases are TGTGCCAGTAGTCCCACGGACAGGGCCTACGAGCAGTACTTC.

This chain joins TRBV2 and TRBJ1-6; TRBD1 matches at 10 bases. Trimming at V came to 7 bases and at J to 7 bases, leaving 7 bases not matched to a gene. This CDR3 region has 15 residues. Germline V CDR1 and CDR2: SNHLY, FYNNEI. CDR3 coding DNA: TGTGCCAGCATTTCGGACAGGGGGTCCAATTCACCCCTCCACTTT. Residues: CASISDRGSNSPLHF.

This clone has only a few counts. This rearrangement joins TRBV10-3 to TRBJ1-3, with 7 bases matching TRBD1. There are 14 residues in the CDR3. V shed 9 bases and J 0 bases; nucleotides not matched to a gene: 5. The germline V gene has CDR1 ENHRY and CDR2 SYGVKD. CDR3 sequence: CAIAQGTSGNTIYF. The CDR3 nucleotides are TGTGCCATTGCACAGGGGACCTCTGGAAACACCATATATTTT.

The rearrangement joins TRBV5-1 to TRBJ1-3, with 9 bases lining up with TRBD1. The CDR3 runs 15 residues. The ends lost 3 bases at V and 8 bases at J; junction bases unmatched: 9. Germline CDR1 reads SGHRS; CDR2 reads YFSETQ. The CDR3: CASSSGTGISDTIYF. CDR3 bases: TGCGCCAGCAGCTCCGGGACAGGGATATCAGACACCATATATTTT.

V usage is TRBV5-1 and J usage is TRBJ2-3, with 7 nucleotides matching TRBD2. This CDR3 has 16 amino acids. V gave up 1 base and J gave up 0 bases; unmatched junction bases: 5. CDR1 is SGHRS and CDR2 is YFSETQ in the germline V gene. The CDR3 reads CASSLWAGVSTDTQYF. In DNA, the CDR3 is TGCGCCAGCAGCTTGTGGGCGGGAGTGAGCACAGATACGCAGTATTTT.

The table lists this clone with a count of one. The V gene is TRBV24-1, the J gene TRBJ1-4; TRBD1 matches at 7 bases. Germline V gene lookup returns CDR1 KGHDR and CDR2 SFDVKD. Trimming at V came to 3 bases and at J to 7 bases, leaving 7 bases not matched to a gene. CDR3 length equals 15 residues. The CDR3 DNA reads as TGTGCCACCAGTGATACCGAGACAGGGAGTGAAAAACTGTTTTTT. It codes for CATSDTETGSEKLFF.

This clone was detected only a few times. The genes are TRBV9 and TRBJ2-5; the match to TRBD1 covers 7 bases. J was trimmed by 5 bases and V by 0 bases; bases with no gene match: 7. The CDR3 is 15 amino acids. Germline V gives CDR1 SGDLS, CDR2 YYNGEE. The CDR3 DNA is TGTGCCAGCAGCGTAGCCCAGGGGGTAGGGGAGACCCAGTACTTC. Translating it yields CASSVAQGVGETQYF. Full variable domain (rest looked up from reference TRBV9 and TRBJ2-5): DSGVTQTPKHLITATGQRVTLRCSPRSGDLSVYWYQQSLDQGLQFLIQYYNGEERAKGNILERFSAQQFPDLHSELNLSSLELGDSALYFCASSVAQGVGETQYFGPGTRLLVL.